The 5 T cell receptor beta chains reported below all come from one sample, sequenced in a study of naive and memory T cell subsets. An equimolar mix of two oligonucleotides served as the beta constant-region primer for TRBC1 and TRBC2. TCRdb redid the calling of the UMI-ligation and nested PCR reads with MiXCR, one entry per CDR3 protein. The sample has around 90,000 distinct CDR3 sequences, over 7% seen once. The sequenced sample was central memory CD4+ T cells from blood. These receptors all come from a human donor in good health.

The V and J genes are TRBV14 and TRBJ2-7; TRBD2 matches at 8 bases. CDR1 is SGHDN, CDR2 FVKESK, per germline. The CDR3 has 15 residues. Trimming took 1 base from V and 7 from J; bases not matched to a gene: 9. The CDR3 coding sequence is TGTGCCAGCAGCCAAGGAATCGCGGGAGGACTTGAGCAGTACTTC. Residues: CASSQGIAGGLEQYF.

This clonotype occurred many times. The rearrangement joins TRBV7-2 to TRBJ2-7; D is perhaps TRBD1 (5 bases). V lost 1 base to trimming and J lost 2 bases, with 18 bases between them. The CDR3 is made up of 17 amino acids. Germline CDR1 SGHTA, CDR2 FQGNSA. CDR3 region: CASSLGGRAGGAYEQYF. CDR3 DNA: TGTGCCAGCAGCTTAGGAGGCAGGGCCGGTGGGGCCTACGAGCAGTACTTC.

This clonotype appeared many times. The CDR3 is CATSLGGGYTF. The CDR3 DNA sequence: TGTGCCACCAGCCTTGGCGGGGGCTACACCTTC. This chain joins TRBV25-1 and TRBJ1-2; D remains unclear. Germline V gene data show CDR1 as MGHDK and CDR2 as SYGVNS. Trimming stripped 10 bases from V and 8 bases from J, with 14 bases between. The CDR3 length is 11 residues.

The chain has TRBV12-3 or TRBV12-4 and TRBJ2-1; the D gene could be TRBD1 or TRBD2 (5 bases each). The CDR3 totals 15 residues. V lost 3 bases and J 6 bases, leaving 15 bases between the germline ends. The CDR3 is CASSFQGRAGNEQFF. Written as DNA, the CDR3 is TGTGCCAGCAGTTTCCAGGGCAGGGCGGGCAATGAGCAGTTCTTC.

This clonotype was seen at least ten times. This chain links TRBV7-6 with TRBJ2-3, with 8 positions matching TRBD2. V lost 5 bases, J lost 0 bases, and 13 bases stayed unmatched. The CDR3 is made up of 18 amino acids. The V gene's germline CDR1 is SGHVS and CDR2 FNYEAQ. The CDR3 protein is CASSQYGIAGRSTDTQYF. As DNA, the CDR3 is TGTGCCAGCAGCCAATACGGTATAGCGGGAAGAAGCACAGATACGCAGTATTTT. The whole variable domain, filled in from reference TRBV7-6 and TRBJ2-3, reads GAGVSQSPRYKVTKRGQDVALRCDPISGHVSLYWYRQALGQGPEFLTYFNYEAQQDKSGLPNDRFSAERPEGSISTLTIQRTEQRDSAMYRCASSQYGIAGRSTDTQYFGPGTRLTVL.